This T cell receptor (beta chain) was sequenced for a study of blood T cell repertoires in COVID-19. Background on the study: There were acute and convalescent COVID-19 samples, and they came from the United States, Italy and Spain. PBMCs, B-cell-depleted T cells, or T cells were the source of the cDNA or gDNA that made up the material.

Here immunoSEQ multiplex PCR was the method, and the copy in TCRdb shows in-frame clones only, minus some. The sample records approximately 120,000 clones, around 83% being singletons. V was trimmed by 4 bases and J by 5 bases, leaving 15 bases between them. CDR1 and CDR2 (germline): SGHRS, YFSETQ. CDR3 length: 14 amino acids. Sequenced material: PBMCs or T cells enriched from blood (not recorded which). The rearrangement links TRBV5-1 to TRBJ2-5, with D perhaps matching TRBD2 (6 bases). This receptor was taken from a man in his thirties or forties who had recovered from COVID-19. The CDR3 DNA reads as TGCGCCAGCAGCCGTGGAGGGACTGAGGAGACCCAGTACTTC. It yields the protein CASSRGGTEETQYF. The complete variable domain, with remaining parts taken from reference TRBV5-1 and TRBJ2-5, reads KAGVTQTPRYLIKTRGQQVTLSCSPISGHRSVSWYQQTPGQGLQFLFEYFSETQRNKGNFPGRFSGRQFSNSRSEMNVSTLELGDSALYLCASSRGGTEETQYFGPGTRLLVL.